This T cell receptor (beta chain) was identified in a study of vaccination and CD4 T cells after COVID-19. About the study: Two of the convalescents were Hispanic, and convalescents were six males and four females.

Once obtained from cultured CD4+ T cells, the DNA was sequenced using the Oncomine TCR Beta short-read assay. TCRdb called the PCR reads again in MiXCR, with one record for every CDR3 protein. The sample lists some 20,000 distinct CDR3 sequences, around 45% occurring once. The treatment here: approximately nine-day PBMC culture with coronavirus spike peptide pools or control peptides (ViraFEST assay). In the ViraFEST assay, peptide-pool expansion preceded TCR sequencing of expanded clonotypes. Each well held under 2.5 million PBMCs in IL-2 (roughly 10 IU/ml) medium with 10 ug/ml peptide pools. This clonotype was seen more than once but under ten times. The antigen is unknown. The CDR3 contains 15 residues. The junction had 7 bases not matched to a gene; V was cut back by 2 bases and J by 5 bases. The germline gives CDR1 MNHEY, CDR2 SVGAGI.

The rearrangement uses TRBV6-5 and TRBJ2-7, with 9 bases identical to TRBD1. The sequencing input was CD4+ T cells from blood, cultured in vitro. This clonotype was obtained from a human donor who had recovered from COVID-19. CDR3 in amino acids: CASSYQGQGVHEQYF. CDR3 DNA sequence: TGTGCCAGCAGTTACCAGGGACAGGGAGTCCACGAGCAGTACTTC.